One and the same sample provided the 20 T cell receptor beta chains below, sequenced in a study of blood T cell repertoires in COVID-19. Clones were read by immunoSEQ multiplex PCR, and TCRdb kept only the in-frame ones, dropping some. The profile covers approximately 150,000 clones, with roughly 86% appearing a single time and around 8.5% taken by the ten largest. Sequencing used peripheral blood. Source of these receptors: an older woman with acute or convalescent COVID-19.

The chain links TRBV6-2 or TRBV6-3 to TRBJ2-1; TRBD2 matches at 10 bases. Germline CDR1 is MNHEY and CDR2 is SVGEGT. V lost 5 bases and J lost 10; bases outside the gene matches: 11. This CDR3 contains 15 residues. CDR3 in amino acids: CASSNLAGAGGEQFF. CDR3 coding DNA: TGTGCCAGCAGTAACCTAGCGGGGGCGGGGGGGGAGCAGTTCTTC.

CDR3 amino acids: CASTALERGNANEKLFF. Here the CDR3 DNA reads TGTGCCAGCACTGCCTTGGAGAGGGGGAACGCTAATGAAAAACTGTTTTTT. V gene TRBV2 combines with J gene TRBJ1-4; perhaps TRBD1 as D (6 bases). Between the trimmed V and J ends, which lost 7 bases and 3 bases, there was a span of 21 bases. The CDR3 consists of 17 residues. Germline V gives CDR1 SNHLY, CDR2 FYNNEI. Full variable domain (rest looked up from reference TRBV2 and TRBJ1-4): EPEVTQTPSHQVTQMGQEVILRCVPISNHLYFYWYRQILGQKVEFLVSFYNNEISEKSEIFDDQFSVERPDGSNFTLKIRSTKLEDSAMYFCASTALERGNANEKLFFGSGTQLSVL.

J is TRBJ1-6 and V is TRBV19; D ambiguous. Germline V CDR1 and CDR2: LNHDA, SQIVND (reference sequence). The V end was cut by 6 bases, the J end by 7 bases, with 10 bases between. The CDR3 covers 13 residues. CDR3 nucleotide sequence: TGTGCCAGTAGAGGAGACGGAAATTCACCCCTCCACTTT. This codes for CASRGDGNSPLHF.

The chain carries TRBV5-1 and TRBJ1-2, with a tentative D call TRBD1 (6 bases). Trimming pared 4 bases from V and 5 bases from J, leaving 15 bases between. In germline, CDR1 is SGHRS, CDR2 YFSETQ. CDR3 length equals 14 residues. The CDR3 region is CASSPMDSVYGYTF. CDR3 coding DNA: TGCGCCAGCAGCCCTATGGACAGCGTGTATGGCTACACCTTC.

This clone came up once. The chain recombines TRBV10-2 with TRBJ1-1; a weak D match, TRBD1 (5 bases). V lost 7 bases, J lost 6 bases, and 18 bases lay in between. This CDR3 is 14 amino acids long. Per the germline V gene, CDR1 is WSHSY and CDR2 is SAAADI. The CDR3 DNA follows: TGCGCCAGCACGAACTGGGGGAGGGCCTCTGAAGCTTTCTTT. It translates to CASTNWGRASEAFF.

V is TRBV7-2 and J is TRBJ1-1; 7 bases line up with TRBD1. The CDR3 runs 18 residues. Germline V CDR1 and CDR2: SGHTA, FQGNSA. The junction had 16 bases not matched to a gene; V was cut back by 6 bases and J by 0 bases. CDR3 sequence: CASSRQGGSRTMNTEAFF. The CDR3 bases are TGTGCCAGCAGTCGACAGGGAGGATCTCGGACCATGAACACTGAAGCTTTCTTT.

The gene calls are TRBV7-8 and TRBJ2-5; 10 bases line up with TRBD1. The CDR3 contains 17 residues. Losses at the gene ends were 1 base for V and 5 bases for J; bases not matched to a gene: 10. The V gene's germline CDR1 is SGHVS and CDR2 FQNEAQ. This CDR3 is CASSLGPGTGAGETQYF. The DNA for the CDR3 is TGTGCCAGCAGCTTAGGACCCGGGACAGGGGCCGGCGAGACCCAGTACTTC.

This chain uses TRBV19 with TRBJ1-2; D is possibly TRBD1 (6 bases). Germline loops: CDR1 LNHDA, CDR2 SQIVND (reference sequence). The CDR3 length is 16 residues. The V end lost 5 bases, the J end lost 5 bases, and 21 bases lay between the germline ends. The CDR3 bases are TGTGCCAGTAGTGGGAAATTGACAGGTCCTGGGTATGGCTACACCTTC. It translates to CASSGKLTGPGYGYTF.

The chain is built from TRBV30 and TRBJ2-3, with 14 nucleotides matching TRBD2. J gave up 4 bases and V 0 bases, and 15 bases lay outside the gene matches. The CDR3 has 20 residues. Germline V gene sequence: CDR1 GTSNPN, CDR2 SVGIG (reference sequence). This chain's CDR3 is CAWSVQRLAGGPRPPDTQYF. The CDR3 DNA follows: TGTGCCTGGAGTGTACAAAGACTAGCGGGGGGGCCGAGACCACCAGATACGCAGTATTTT.

The chain carries TRBV4-3 and TRBJ2-7; the D gene is possibly TRBD2 (6 bases). CDR3 size: 14 residues. Germline assignment: CDR1 LGHNA and CDR2 YSLEER. V lost 1 base to trimming and J lost 5 bases, with 12 bases between them. The chain's CDR3 is CASSQGGVAHEQYF. The CDR3 bases are TGCGCCAGCAGCCAAGGGGGGGTGGCCCACGAGCAGTACTTC.

The J gene is TRBJ2-2, the V gene TRBV7-2, with a tentative D call TRBD2 (5 bases). The CDR3 contains 16 residues. Per the germline V gene, CDR1 is SGHTA and CDR2 is FQGNSA. Trimming pared 1 base from V and 7 bases from J, leaving 16 bases between. The CDR3 region is CASSLEWTSLSGELFF. For the CDR3, the DNA is TGTGCCAGCAGCTTAGAGTGGACTTCCCTGAGCGGGGAGCTGTTTTTT.

This clone was detected many times. The chain links TRBV7-9 to TRBJ1-1; 9 bases are shared with TRBD1. This CDR3 region has 17 residues. Germline loops: CDR1 SEHNR, CDR2 FQNEAQ (reference sequence). Germline trimming cut 5 bases from V and 0 bases from J; bases unmatched to any gene: 10. CDR3 in amino acids: CASSPLWTGEMNTEAFF. The DNA for the CDR3 is TGTGCCAGCAGCCCTCTTTGGACAGGGGAAATGAACACTGAAGCTTTCTTT.

This clone was counted only a few times. This chain links TRBV24-1 with TRBJ1-5; perhaps TRBD1 as D (6 bases). Germline V lookup: CDR1 KGHDR, CDR2 SFDVKD. This CDR3 comprises 13 residues. The V gene lost 2 bases and the J gene lost 5 bases, with 6 bases spanning the gap. CDR3 protein: CATSDSGDQPQHF. The DNA of the CDR3 is TGTGCCACCAGTGATTCAGGGGATCAGCCCCAGCATTTT.

The V gene is TRBV18, the J gene TRBJ2-1; TRBD1 matches at 8 bases. Germline CDR1 reads KGHSH; CDR2 reads LQKENI. Trimming cost V 3 bases and J 4 bases; bases outside gene matches: 5. This CDR3 is built from 15 residues. For the CDR3, the DNA is TGTGCCAGCTCACCTGGACAGGGATTTTACAATGAGCAGTTCTTC. Translated: CASSPGQGFYNEQFF.

The rearrangement links TRBV21-1 to TRBJ2-7; the DNA was not compared with TRBD2, the D call given in the table. TRBV21-1 represents a pseudogene. This CDR3 region has 13 residues. CDR3 residues: CARALTKSYEQYF. DNA for the CDR3: TGTGCCAGAGCACTTACTAAATCCTACGAGCAGTACTTC.

The table lists this clone with a count of one. This CDR3 is CASSTGTEDSPLHF. CDR3 DNA: TGTGCCAGCAGTACCGGGACAGAAGATTCACCCCTCCACTTT. This chain connects TRBV2 to TRBJ1-6; 7 nucleotides align to TRBD1. Germline lookup yields CDR1 SNHLY and CDR2 FYNNEI. The CDR3 loop spans 14 amino acids. V lost 5 bases to trimming and J lost 8 bases; unmatched junction nucleotides: 6.

About this clone itself: An end of the junction differs from the germline gene, which may be a read error. The chain uses TRBV7-7 and TRBJ2-2; 10 bases match TRBD1. The length of the CDR3 is 16 residues. Germline values: CDR1 SSHAT, CDR2 FNYEAQ (reference sequence). In DNA, the CDR3 is TGTGCTAGCAGCTTAACTGGGACAGGGGACACCGGGGAGCTGTTTTTT. It specifies CASSLTGTGDTGELFF.

The chain links TRBV4-2 to TRBJ2-5; TRBD2 matches at 9 bases. Germline loops: CDR1 LGHNA, CDR2 YNFKEQ. The junction had 7 bases not matched to a gene; V was cut back by 3 bases and J by 2 bases. CDR3 size: 16 residues. The CDR3 DNA reads as TGTGCCAGCAGCCATTCAGCGGGGGGAGCTCAAGAGACCCAGTACTTC. Its protein product is CASSHSAGGAQETQYF.

The gene calls are TRBV20-1 and TRBJ1-1, with D maybe TRBD1 (5 bases). V gave up 4 bases and J gave up 2 bases, with 11 bases separating them. Germline V gives CDR1 DFQATT, CDR2 SNEGSKA (reference sequence). This CDR3 comprises 13 residues. DNA for the CDR3: TGCAGTGCTAATGAGGGGCTCAACACTGAAGCTTTCTTT. It translates to CSANEGLNTEAFF.

The rearrangement joins TRBV15 to TRBJ2-7; 8 bases map to TRBD2. V gave up 1 base and J gave up 0 bases; unmatched junction bases: 5. Per germline, CDR1 LNHNV and CDR2 YYDKDF (reference sequence). This CDR3 spans 16 amino acids. CDR3: CATSRVSGVSSYEQYF. In nucleotides, the CDR3 is TGTGCCACCAGCAGAGTTAGCGGGGTGAGCTCCTACGAGCAGTACTTC.